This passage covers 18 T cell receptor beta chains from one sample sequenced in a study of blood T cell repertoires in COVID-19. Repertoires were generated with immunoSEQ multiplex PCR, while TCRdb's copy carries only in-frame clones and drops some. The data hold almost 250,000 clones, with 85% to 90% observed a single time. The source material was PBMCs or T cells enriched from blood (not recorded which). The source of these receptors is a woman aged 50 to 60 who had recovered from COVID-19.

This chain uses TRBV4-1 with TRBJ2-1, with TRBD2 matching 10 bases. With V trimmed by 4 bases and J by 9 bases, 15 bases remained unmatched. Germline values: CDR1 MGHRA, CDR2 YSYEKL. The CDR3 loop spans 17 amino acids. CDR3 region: CASSPQEGTSDLVEQFF. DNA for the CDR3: TGCGCCAGCAGCCCCCAGGAGGGGACTAGCGACCTTGTTGAGCAGTTCTTC.

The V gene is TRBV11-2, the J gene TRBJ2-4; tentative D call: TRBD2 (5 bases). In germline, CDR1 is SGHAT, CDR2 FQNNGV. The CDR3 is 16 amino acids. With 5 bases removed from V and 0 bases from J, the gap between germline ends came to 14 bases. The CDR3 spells CASSHIGGLAKNIQYF. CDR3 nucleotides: TGTGCCAGCAGCCATATTGGAGGACTAGCCAAAAACATTCAGTACTTC.

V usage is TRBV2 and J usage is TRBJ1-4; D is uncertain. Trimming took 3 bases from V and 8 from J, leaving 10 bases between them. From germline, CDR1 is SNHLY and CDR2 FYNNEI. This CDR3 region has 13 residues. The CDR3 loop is CASSEYRREKLFF. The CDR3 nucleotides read TGTGCCAGCAGTGAGTACAGAAGAGAAAAACTGTTTTTT.

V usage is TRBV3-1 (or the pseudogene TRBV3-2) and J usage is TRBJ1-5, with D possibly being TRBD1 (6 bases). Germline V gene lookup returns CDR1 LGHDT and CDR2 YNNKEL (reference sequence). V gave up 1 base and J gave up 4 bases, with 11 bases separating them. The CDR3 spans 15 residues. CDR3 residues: CASSQARGGNQPQHF. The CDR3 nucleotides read TGTGCCAGCAGCCAAGCCCGAGGGGGAAATCAGCCCCAGCATTTT.

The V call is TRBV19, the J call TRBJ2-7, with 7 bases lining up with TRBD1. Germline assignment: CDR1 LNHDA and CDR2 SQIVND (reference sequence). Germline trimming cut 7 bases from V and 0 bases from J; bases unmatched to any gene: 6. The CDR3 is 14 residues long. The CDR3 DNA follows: TGTGCCAGTAATCCGACAGGGTTCTCCTACGAGCAGTACTTC. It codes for CASNPTGFSYEQYF.

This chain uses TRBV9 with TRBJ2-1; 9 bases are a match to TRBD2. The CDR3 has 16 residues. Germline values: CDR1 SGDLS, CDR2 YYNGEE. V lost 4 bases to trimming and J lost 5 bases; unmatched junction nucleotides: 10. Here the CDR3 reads CASSTRGGRDNNEQFF. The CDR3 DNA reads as TGTGCCAGCAGCACCCGGGGCGGGAGGGACAACAATGAGCAGTTCTTC.

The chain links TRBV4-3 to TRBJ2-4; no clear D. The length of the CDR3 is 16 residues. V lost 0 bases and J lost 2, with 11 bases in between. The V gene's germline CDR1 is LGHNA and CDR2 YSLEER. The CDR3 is CASSQDSSTSKNIQYF. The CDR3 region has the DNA TGCGCCAGCAGCCAAGATTCGAGCACTTCCAAAAACATTCAGTACTTC.

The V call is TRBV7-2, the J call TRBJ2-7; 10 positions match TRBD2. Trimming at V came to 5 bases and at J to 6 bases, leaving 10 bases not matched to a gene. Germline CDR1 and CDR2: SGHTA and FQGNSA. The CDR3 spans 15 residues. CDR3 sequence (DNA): TGTGCCAGCAGCACAGCGGGGGGGGCATTGATCGAGCAGTACTTC. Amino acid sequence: CASSTAGGALIEQYF.

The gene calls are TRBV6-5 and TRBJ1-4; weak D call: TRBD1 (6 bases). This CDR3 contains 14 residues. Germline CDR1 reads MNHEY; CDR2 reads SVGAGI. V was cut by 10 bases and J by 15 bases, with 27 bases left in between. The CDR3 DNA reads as TGTGCCACCAACAGGGCGGAGAATAGTAAGGCAATGTTTTTT. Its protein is CATNRAENSKAMFF.

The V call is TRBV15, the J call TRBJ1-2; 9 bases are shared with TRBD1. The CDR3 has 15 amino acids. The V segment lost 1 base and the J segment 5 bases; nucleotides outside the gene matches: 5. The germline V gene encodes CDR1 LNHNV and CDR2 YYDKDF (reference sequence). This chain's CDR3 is CATSRGDRVRYGYTF. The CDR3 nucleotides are TGTGCCACCAGCAGAGGGGACAGGGTCAGATATGGCTACACCTTC.

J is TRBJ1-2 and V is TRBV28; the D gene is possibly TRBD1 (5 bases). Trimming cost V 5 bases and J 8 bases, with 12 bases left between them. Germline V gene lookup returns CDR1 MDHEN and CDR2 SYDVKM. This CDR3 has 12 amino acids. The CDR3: CASSSRVGGYTF. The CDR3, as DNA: TGTGCCAGCAGTAGCAGGGTGGGGGGCTACACCTTC.

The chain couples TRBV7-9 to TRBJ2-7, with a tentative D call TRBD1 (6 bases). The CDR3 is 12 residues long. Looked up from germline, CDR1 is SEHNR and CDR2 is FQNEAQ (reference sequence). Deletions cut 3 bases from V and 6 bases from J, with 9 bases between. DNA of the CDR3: TGTGCCAGCAGCTTTAACAGGGCCGAGCAGTACTTC. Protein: CASSFNRAEQYF.

This chain's CDR3 is CASSQQDPTPYGYTF. As DNA, the CDR3 is TGTGCCAGCTCCCAACAGGACCCGACTCCCTATGGCTACACCTTC. This chain links TRBV18 with TRBJ1-2; the D gene is possibly TRBD1 (5 bases). This CDR3 is 15 amino acids long. V lost 6 bases and J lost 4, with 18 bases in between. Germline values: CDR1 KGHSH, CDR2 LQKENI.

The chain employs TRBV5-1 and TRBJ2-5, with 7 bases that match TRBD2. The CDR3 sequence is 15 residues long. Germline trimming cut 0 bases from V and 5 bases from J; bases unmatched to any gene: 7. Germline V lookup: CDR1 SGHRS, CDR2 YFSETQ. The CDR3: CASSLAWEGHETQYF. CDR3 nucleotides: TGCGCCAGCAGCTTGGCGTGGGAGGGCCATGAGACCCAGTACTTC.

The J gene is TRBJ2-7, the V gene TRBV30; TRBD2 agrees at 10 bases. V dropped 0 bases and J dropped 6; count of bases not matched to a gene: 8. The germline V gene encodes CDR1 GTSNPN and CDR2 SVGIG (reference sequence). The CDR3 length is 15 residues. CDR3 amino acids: CAWSVQSSGRSEQYF. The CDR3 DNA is TGTGCCTGGAGTGTACAATCTAGCGGGAGATCCGAGCAGTACTTC.

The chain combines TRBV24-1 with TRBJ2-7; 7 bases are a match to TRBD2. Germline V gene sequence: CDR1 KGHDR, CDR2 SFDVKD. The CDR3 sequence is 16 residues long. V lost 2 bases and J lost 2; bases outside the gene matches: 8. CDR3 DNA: TGTGCCACCAGTGATTCGTCAACTAGCGCGACCTACGAGCAGTACTTC. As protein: CATSDSSTSATYEQYF.

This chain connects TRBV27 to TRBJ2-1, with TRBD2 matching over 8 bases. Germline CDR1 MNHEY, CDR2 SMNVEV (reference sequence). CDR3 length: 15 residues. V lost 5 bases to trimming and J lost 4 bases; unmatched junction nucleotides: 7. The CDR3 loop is CASSAGTSGYNEQFF. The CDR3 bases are TGTGCCAGCAGTGCCGGGACTAGTGGGTACAATGAGCAGTTCTTC.

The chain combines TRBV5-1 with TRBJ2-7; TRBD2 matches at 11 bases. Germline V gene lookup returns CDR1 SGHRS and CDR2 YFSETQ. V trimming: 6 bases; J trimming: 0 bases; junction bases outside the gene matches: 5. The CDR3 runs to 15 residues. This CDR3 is CASTPSGRLSYEQYF. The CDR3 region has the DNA TGCGCCAGCACCCCTAGCGGGAGGCTCTCCTACGAGCAGTACTTC.